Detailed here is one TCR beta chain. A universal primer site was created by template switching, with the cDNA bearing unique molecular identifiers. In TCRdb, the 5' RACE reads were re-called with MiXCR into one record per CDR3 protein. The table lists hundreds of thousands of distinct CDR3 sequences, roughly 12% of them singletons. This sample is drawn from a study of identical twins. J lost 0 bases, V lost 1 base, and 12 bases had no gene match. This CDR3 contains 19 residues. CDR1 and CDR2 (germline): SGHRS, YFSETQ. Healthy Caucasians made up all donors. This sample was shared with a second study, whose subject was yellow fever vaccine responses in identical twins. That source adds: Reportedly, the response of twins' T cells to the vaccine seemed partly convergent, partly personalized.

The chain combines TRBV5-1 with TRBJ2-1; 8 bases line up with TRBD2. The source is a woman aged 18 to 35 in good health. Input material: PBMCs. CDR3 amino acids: CASSLIAGKPKSSYNEQFF. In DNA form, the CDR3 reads TGCGCCAGCAGCTTGATAGCGGGGAAACCGAAGAGCTCCTACAATGAGCAGTTCTTC. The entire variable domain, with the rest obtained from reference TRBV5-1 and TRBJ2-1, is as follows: KAGVTQTPRYLIKTRGQQVTLSCSPISGHRSVSWYQQTPGQGLQFLFEYFSETQRNKGNFPGRFSGRQFSNSRSEMNVSTLELGDSALYLCASSLIAGKPKSSYNEQFFGPGTRLTVL.